This TCR beta chain was profiled in a study of early T cells in non-severe SARS-CoV-2 infection. Looking at the study overall: From unsorted whole blood, bulk RNA was sequenced, and the chains remained unpaired.

About this clonotype itself: What it binds is unknown.

Whole-study findings and limits: Matching results from VDJdb favored anti-spike CD8 responses, leaving private and CD4 specificities undetected.

V dropped 4 bases and J dropped 1 base, with 18 bases sitting between them. The CDR3 runs 17 residues. CDR1 and CDR2 (germline): SGHDN, FVKESK. Each single cDNA molecule received a unique molecular identifier. TCRdb used MiXCR to reprocess the 5' RACE reads, holding one entry per CDR3 protein. The repertoire holds fewer than 80,000 distinct CDR3 sequences, with more than 10% as singletons. The sequence derives from an adult who was a healthcare worker with PCR-confirmed SARS-CoV-2 infection or an uninfected control (not recorded which). The donor label of this sample is uncertain. V usage is TRBV14 and J usage is TRBJ2-3; maybe TRBD2 (5 bases). The starting material was whole blood, obtained at baseline. CDR3 residues: CASSRTRWVSGTDTQYF. For the CDR3, the DNA is TGTGCCAGCAGCCGTACTAGATGGGTTTCGGGCACAGATACGCAGTATTTT.